A selection of T cell receptor beta chains follows, all from one sample in a study of CD4+ T cells in melanoma. The data were produced by immunoSEQ multiplex PCR, yet TCRdb's version contains in-frame clones alone and is incomplete. The table has about 50,000 clones, 89% seen once. Sequenced material: peripheral blood. The source is a human donor with melanoma. CDR3s include the opening cysteine and the closing phenylalanine or tryptophan. The order of the fields is D gene, J gene, V gene, clone size, CDR3 protein, CDR3 DNA. A D gene is named only where the DNA matches it firmly. Clone size is shown for a subset of rows, as once, few, many or a class of expanded clone.

d_call: NA; j_call: TRBJ2-3; v_call: TRBV28; clone_size: NA; cdr3_aa: CASNDPVADTQYF; cdr3_nt: TGTGCCAGCAATGACCCGGTCGCAGATACGCAGTATTTT
d_call: NA; j_call: TRBJ1-5; v_call: TRBV28; clone_size: once; cdr3_aa: CASLDGVQGPQHF; cdr3_nt: TGTGCCAGCCTCGACGGGGTACAGGGGCCCCAGCATTTT
d_call: NA; j_call: TRBJ2-3; v_call: TRBV5-6; clone_size: NA; cdr3_aa: CASSLAARTDTQYF; cdr3_nt: TGTGCCAGCAGCTTGGCTGCTCGCACAGATACGCAGTATTTT
d_call: TRBD2; j_call: TRBJ2-5; v_call: TRBV27; clone_size: NA; cdr3_aa: CASSPESAQRGEETQYF; cdr3_nt: TGTGCCAGCAGCCCAGAGAGTGCCCAGCGGGGAGAAGAGACCCAGTACTTC
d_call: TRBD2; j_call: TRBJ2-1; v_call: TRBV15; clone_size: NA; cdr3_aa: CATSPRGAYNEQFF; cdr3_nt: TGTGCCACCAGCCCCCGGGGGGCCTACAATGAGCAGTTCTTC
d_call: NA; j_call: TRBJ2-1; v_call: TRBV19; clone_size: NA; cdr3_aa: CASSIGRLTYNEQFF; cdr3_nt: TGTGCCAGTAGTATTGGCAGACTTACCTACAATGAGCAGTTCTTC
d_call: TRBD1; j_call: TRBJ1-2; v_call: TRBV5-4; clone_size: NA; cdr3_aa: CASSSWGQGSYYGYTF; cdr3_nt: TGTGCCAGCAGCTCCTGGGGACAGGGATCTTACTATGGCTACACCTTC
d_call: TRBD1; j_call: TRBJ1-1; v_call: TRBV7-6; clone_size: NA; cdr3_aa: CASSPYTGANTEAFF; cdr3_nt: TGTGCCAGCAGCCCATACACAGGGGCGAACACTGAAGCTTTCTTT
d_call: NA; j_call: TRBJ2-7; v_call: TRBV11-3; clone_size: NA; cdr3_aa: CASSLVGRTLERLYEQYF; cdr3_nt: TGTGCCAGCAGCTTAGTAGGCCGAACATTGGAGAGGTTATACGAGCAGTACTTC
d_call: NA; j_call: TRBJ2-3; v_call: TRBV7-9; clone_size: once; cdr3_aa: CASSFSGHFSTDTQYF; cdr3_nt: TGTGCCAGCAGCTTTTCGGGACACTTTAGCACAGATACGCAGTATTTT
d_call: TRBD1; j_call: TRBJ1-4; v_call: TRBV7-8; clone_size: NA; cdr3_aa: CASSTHRDRVQKLFF; cdr3_nt: TGTGCCAGCAGCACCCACCGGGACAGGGTTCAAAAACTGTTTTTT
d_call: NA; j_call: TRBJ2-7; v_call: TRBV27; clone_size: few; cdr3_aa: CATRTHGIYEQYF; cdr3_nt: TGTGCCACCCGAACGCATGGAATATACGAGCAGTACTTC
d_call: NA; j_call: TRBJ1-6; v_call: TRBV5-4; clone_size: NA; cdr3_aa: CASSLWGRYNSPLHF; cdr3_nt: TGTGCCAGCAGCTTGTGGGGCAGATATAATTCACCCCTCCACTTT
d_call: TRBD1; j_call: TRBJ2-1; v_call: TRBV11-2; clone_size: NA; cdr3_aa: CASSSLQGIDRRYEQFF; cdr3_nt: TGTGCCAGCAGCTCCCTACAGGGGATTGATCGGAGGTATGAGCAGTTCTTC
d_call: TRBD2; j_call: TRBJ2-1; v_call: TRBV4-1; clone_size: once; cdr3_aa: CASSQKAGGSYNEQFF; cdr3_nt: TGCGCCAGCAGCCAAAAAGCGGGGGGGTCCTACAATGAGCAGTTCTTC
d_call: NA; j_call: TRBJ2-7; v_call: TRBV5-1; clone_size: NA; cdr3_aa: CASSLEYVPGHKYEQYF; cdr3_nt: TGCGCCAGCAGCTTGGAGTATGTGCCGGGACATAAGTACGAGCAGTACTTC
d_call: TRBD1; j_call: TRBJ2-7; v_call: TRBV27; clone_size: NA; cdr3_aa: CASSLGQGAVYEQYF; cdr3_nt: TGTGCCAGCAGTTTAGGACAGGGGGCCGTCTACGAGCAGTACTTC
d_call: TRBD1; j_call: TRBJ2-2; v_call: TRBV19; clone_size: NA; cdr3_aa: CASSTPGQGWFGELFF; cdr3_nt: TGTGCCAGTAGTACTCCCGGACAGGGGTGGTTCGGGGAGCTGTTTTTT
d_call: NA; j_call: TRBJ1-6; v_call: TRBV4-1; clone_size: NA; cdr3_aa: CASSQTGSSPLHF; cdr3_nt: TGCGCCAGCAGCCAGACCGGTAGTTCACCCCTCCACTTT
d_call: TRBD1; j_call: TRBJ2-1; v_call: TRBV9; clone_size: NA; cdr3_aa: CASSVAGTGGYSSEQFF; cdr3_nt: TGTGCCAGCAGCGTAGCGGGGACAGGGGGATATTCTAGTGAGCAGTTCTTC
d_call: NA; j_call: TRBJ2-7; v_call: TRBV5-4; clone_size: NA; cdr3_aa: CASRPMGVYEQYF; cdr3_nt: TGTGCCAGCAGGCCCATGGGAGTCTACGAGCAGTACTTC
d_call: NA; j_call: TRBJ2-1; v_call: TRBV5-1; clone_size: NA; cdr3_aa: CASSLDFAVSSYNEQFF; cdr3_nt: TGCGCCAGCAGCTTGGATTTCGCGGTGTCCTCCTACAATGAGCAGTTCTTC
d_call: NA; j_call: TRBJ1-1; v_call: TRBV6-6; clone_size: few; cdr3_aa: CASRFGQHTEAFF; cdr3_nt: TGTGCCAGCAGATTCGGACAGCACACTGAAGCTTTCTTT
d_call: NA; j_call: TRBJ2-1; v_call: TRBV9; clone_size: few; cdr3_aa: CASSVAYRTYNEQFF; cdr3_nt: TGTGCCAGCAGCGTAGCCTATCGGACCTACAATGAGCAGTTCTTC
d_call: NA; j_call: TRBJ1-1; v_call: TRBV11-2; clone_size: NA; cdr3_aa: CASSKQGLGTEAFF; cdr3_nt: TGTGCCAGCAGCAAGCAGGGGTTGGGCACTGAAGCTTTCTTT
d_call: NA; j_call: TRBJ1-5; v_call: TRBV9; clone_size: NA; cdr3_aa: CASSEQPYSNQPQHF; cdr3_nt: TGTGCCAGCAGCGAACAGCCGTATAGCAATCAGCCCCAGCATTTT
d_call: NA; j_call: TRBJ1-5; v_call: TRBV10-1; clone_size: NA; cdr3_aa: CASSSGFQPQHF; cdr3_nt: TGCGCCAGCAGCTCGGGGTTTCAGCCCCAGCATTTT
d_call: NA; j_call: TRBJ1-1; v_call: TRBV30; clone_size: NA; cdr3_aa: CAWSPPSGTTEAFF; cdr3_nt: TGTGCCTGGAGTCCCCCTTCGGGGACCACTGAAGCTTTCTTT
d_call: NA; j_call: TRBJ2-6; v_call: TRBV4-1; clone_size: few; cdr3_aa: CASRGSGANVLTF; cdr3_nt: TGCGCCAGCAGGGGCTCTGGGGCCAACGTCCTGACTTTC
d_call: NA; j_call: TRBJ1-3; v_call: TRBV14; clone_size: NA; cdr3_aa: CASSQEGAFGNTIYF; cdr3_nt: TGTGCCAGCAGCCAAGAGGGGGCCTTTGGAAACACCATATATTTT
d_call: TRBD1; j_call: TRBJ1-5; v_call: TRBV11-2; clone_size: few; cdr3_aa: CASSAGQGGFQPQHF; cdr3_nt: TGTGCCAGCAGCGCAGGACAGGGTGGATTTCAGCCCCAGCATTTT
d_call: NA; j_call: TRBJ2-7; v_call: TRBV30; clone_size: NA; cdr3_aa: CAWSVLGGTEQYF; cdr3_nt: TGTGCCTGGAGTGTACTTGGAGGGACCGAGCAGTACTTC
d_call: NA; j_call: TRBJ1-1; v_call: TRBV28; clone_size: NA; cdr3_aa: CASSFEGEAFF; cdr3_nt: TGTGCCAGCAGTTTCGAGGGTGAAGCTTTCTTT
d_call: TRBD2; j_call: TRBJ2-1; v_call: TRBV19; clone_size: NA; cdr3_aa: CASSQPSGGTNEQFF; cdr3_nt: TGTGCCAGTAGCCAGCCTAGCGGGGGAACCAATGAGCAGTTCTTC
d_call: NA; j_call: TRBJ1-4; v_call: TRBV18; clone_size: NA; cdr3_aa: CASSPGGAREKLFF; cdr3_nt: TGTGCCAGCTCACCAGGGGGCGCCCGGGAAAAACTGTTTTTT
d_call: NA; j_call: TRBJ1-5; v_call: TRBV4-1; clone_size: NA; cdr3_aa: CASSQDHGLWGNQPQHF; cdr3_nt: TGCGCCAGCAGCCAAGATCACGGCCTCTGGGGCAATCAGCCCCAGCATTTT
d_call: TRBD2; j_call: TRBJ2-3; v_call: TRBV11-2; clone_size: NA; cdr3_aa: CASSLTSLAGGTDTQYF; cdr3_nt: TGTGCCAGCAGCTTAACCTCCCTAGCGGGGGGCACAGATACGCAGTATTTT
d_call: NA; j_call: TRBJ1-6; v_call: TRBV9; clone_size: NA; cdr3_aa: CASSAWGANNSPLHF; cdr3_nt: TGTGCCAGCAGCGCCTGGGGGGCCAATAATTCACCCCTCCACTTT
d_call: NA; j_call: TRBJ1-2; v_call: TRBV7-9; clone_size: NA; cdr3_aa: CASRPYGYTF; cdr3_nt: TGTGCCAGTAGGCCGTATGGCTACACCTTC
d_call: NA; j_call: TRBJ2-7; v_call: TRBV7-9; clone_size: NA; cdr3_aa: CASSAARDEQYF; cdr3_nt: TGTGCCAGCAGCGCTGCGAGGGACGAGCAGTACTTC
d_call: TRBD1; j_call: TRBJ2-3; v_call: TRBV4-1; clone_size: NA; cdr3_aa: CASSYRGDTQYF; cdr3_nt: TGCGCCAGCAGCTACAGGGGAGATACGCAGTATTTT
d_call: NA; j_call: TRBJ2-1; v_call: TRBV6-1; clone_size: NA; cdr3_aa: CASSNGGEQFF; cdr3_nt: TGTGCCAGCAGCAACGGAGGTGAGCAGTTCTTC
d_call: NA; j_call: TRBJ1-4; v_call: TRBV5-1; clone_size: once; cdr3_aa: CASSLSTGREKLFF; cdr3_nt: TGCGCCAGCAGCTTGAGCACAGGGCGTGAAAAACTGTTTTTT
d_call: NA; j_call: TRBJ1-4; v_call: TRBV25-1; clone_size: NA; cdr3_aa: CASSGRTNEKLFF; cdr3_nt: TGTGCCAGCAGTGGCCGGACTAATGAAAAACTGTTTTTT